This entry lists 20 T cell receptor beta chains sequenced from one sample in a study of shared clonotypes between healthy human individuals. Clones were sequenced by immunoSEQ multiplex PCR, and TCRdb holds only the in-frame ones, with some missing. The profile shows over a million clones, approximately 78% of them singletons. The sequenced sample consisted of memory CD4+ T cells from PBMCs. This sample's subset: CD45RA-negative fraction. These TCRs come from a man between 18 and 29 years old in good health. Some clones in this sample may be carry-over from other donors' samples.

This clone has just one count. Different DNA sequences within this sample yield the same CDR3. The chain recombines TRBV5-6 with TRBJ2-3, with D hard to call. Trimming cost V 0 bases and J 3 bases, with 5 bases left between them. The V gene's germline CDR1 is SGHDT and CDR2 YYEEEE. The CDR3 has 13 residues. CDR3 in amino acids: CASSLARTDTQYF. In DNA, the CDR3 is TGTGCCAGCAGCTTGGCCCGGACAGATACGCAGTATTTT.

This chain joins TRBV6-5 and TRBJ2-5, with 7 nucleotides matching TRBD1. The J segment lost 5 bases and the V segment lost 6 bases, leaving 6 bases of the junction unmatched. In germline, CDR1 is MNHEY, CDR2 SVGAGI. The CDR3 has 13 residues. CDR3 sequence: CASSRQGRETQYF. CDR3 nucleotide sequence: TGTGCCAGCAGCCGACAGGGTCGTGAGACCCAGTACTTC.

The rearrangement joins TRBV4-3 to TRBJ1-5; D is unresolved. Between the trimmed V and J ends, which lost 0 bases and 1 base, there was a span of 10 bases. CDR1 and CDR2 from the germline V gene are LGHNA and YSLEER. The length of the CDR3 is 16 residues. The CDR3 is CASSQDAAGSNQPQHF. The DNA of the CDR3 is TGCGCCAGCAGCCAAGATGCGGCCGGGAGCAATCAGCCCCAGCATTTT.

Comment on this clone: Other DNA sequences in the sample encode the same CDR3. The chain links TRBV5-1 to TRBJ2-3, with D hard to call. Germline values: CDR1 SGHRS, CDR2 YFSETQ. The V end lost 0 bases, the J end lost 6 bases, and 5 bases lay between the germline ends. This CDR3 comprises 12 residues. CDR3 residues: CASSLETDTQYF. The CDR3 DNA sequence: TGCGCCAGCAGCTTGGAGACCGATACGCAGTATTTT.

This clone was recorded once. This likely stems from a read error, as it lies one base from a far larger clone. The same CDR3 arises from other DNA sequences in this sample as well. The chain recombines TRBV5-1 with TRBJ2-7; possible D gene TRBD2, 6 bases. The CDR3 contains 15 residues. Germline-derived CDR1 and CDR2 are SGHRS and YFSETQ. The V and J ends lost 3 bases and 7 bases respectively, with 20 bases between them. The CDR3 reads CASSYKLAGNDEQYF. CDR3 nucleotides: TGCGCCAGCAGCTATAAGCTGGCGGGAAATGATGAGCAGTACTTC.

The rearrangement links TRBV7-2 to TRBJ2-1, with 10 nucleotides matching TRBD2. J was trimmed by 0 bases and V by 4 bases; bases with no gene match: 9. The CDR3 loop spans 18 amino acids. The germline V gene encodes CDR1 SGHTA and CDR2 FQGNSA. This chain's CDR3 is CASSSAGGGWGSYNEQFF. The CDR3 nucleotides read TGTGCCAGCAGCTCAGCGGGAGGGGGATGGGGCTCCTACAATGAGCAGTTCTTC.

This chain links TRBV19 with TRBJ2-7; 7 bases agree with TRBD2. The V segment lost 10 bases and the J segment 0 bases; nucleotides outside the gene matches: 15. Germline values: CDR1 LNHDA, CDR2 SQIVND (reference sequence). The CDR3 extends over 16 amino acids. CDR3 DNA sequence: TGTGCCACCAGTTCGCCCGGGGGGATCTCCTCCTACGAGCAGTACTTC. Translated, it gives CATSSPGGISSYEQYF.

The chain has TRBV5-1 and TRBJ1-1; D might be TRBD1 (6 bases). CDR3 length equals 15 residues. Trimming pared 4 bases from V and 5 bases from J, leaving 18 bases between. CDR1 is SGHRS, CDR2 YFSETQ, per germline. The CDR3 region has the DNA TGCGCCAGCAGCCCCGATTCCACAGGGATAACTGAAGCTTTCTTT. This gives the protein CASSPDSTGITEAFF.

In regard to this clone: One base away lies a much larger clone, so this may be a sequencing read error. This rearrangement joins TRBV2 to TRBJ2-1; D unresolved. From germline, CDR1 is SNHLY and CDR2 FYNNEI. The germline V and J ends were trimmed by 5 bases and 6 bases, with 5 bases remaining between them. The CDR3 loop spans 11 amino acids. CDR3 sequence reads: CASSFGNEQFF. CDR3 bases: TGTGCCAGCAGTTTCGGCAATGAGCAGTTCTTC.

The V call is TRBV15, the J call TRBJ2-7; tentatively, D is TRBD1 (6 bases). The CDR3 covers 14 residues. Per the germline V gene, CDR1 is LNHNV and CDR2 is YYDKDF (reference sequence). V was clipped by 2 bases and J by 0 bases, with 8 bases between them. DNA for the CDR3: TGTGCCACCAGCAGAACAGGGAGCTCCTACGAGCAGTACTTC. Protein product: CATSRTGSSYEQYF.

This CDR3 is CASSLGGPPGGEQFF. CDR3 in DNA: TGCGCCAGCAGCTTGGGGGGACCCCCAGGGGGTGAGCAGTTCTTC. This chain uses TRBV5-1 with TRBJ2-1; 7 bases match TRBD1. The CDR3 is 15 residues long. V shed 0 bases, J shed 9 bases, and the junction held 9 bases outside the gene matches. CDR1 SGHRS and CDR2 YFSETQ come from the germline V gene.

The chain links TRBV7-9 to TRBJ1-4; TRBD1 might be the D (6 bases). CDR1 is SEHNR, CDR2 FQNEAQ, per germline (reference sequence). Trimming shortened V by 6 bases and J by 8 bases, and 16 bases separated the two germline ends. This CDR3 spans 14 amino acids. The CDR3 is CASSRTDGGEKLFF. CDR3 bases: TGTGCCAGCAGTAGGACAGACGGTGGGGAAAAACTGTTTTTT. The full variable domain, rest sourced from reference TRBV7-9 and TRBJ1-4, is DTGVSQNPRHKITKRGQNVTFRCDPISEHNRLYWYRQTLGQGPEFLTYFQNEAQLEKSRLLSDRFSAERPKGSFSTLEIQRTEQGDSAMYLCASSRTDGGEKLFFGSGTQLSVL.

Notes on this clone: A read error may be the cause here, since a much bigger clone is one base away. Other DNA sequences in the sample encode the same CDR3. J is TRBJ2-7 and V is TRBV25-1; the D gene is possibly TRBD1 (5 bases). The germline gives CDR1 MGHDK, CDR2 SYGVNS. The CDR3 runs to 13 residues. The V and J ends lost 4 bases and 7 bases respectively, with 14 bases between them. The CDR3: CASSVNRYYEQYF. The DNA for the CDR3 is TGTGCCAGCAGTGTGAACAGGTACTATGAGCAGTACTTC.

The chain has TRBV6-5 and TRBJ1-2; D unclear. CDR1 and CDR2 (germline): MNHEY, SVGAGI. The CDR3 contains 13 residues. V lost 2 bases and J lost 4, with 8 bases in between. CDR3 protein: CASSYVGSYGYTF. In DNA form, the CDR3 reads TGTGCCAGCAGTTACGTCGGGAGCTATGGCTACACCTTC.

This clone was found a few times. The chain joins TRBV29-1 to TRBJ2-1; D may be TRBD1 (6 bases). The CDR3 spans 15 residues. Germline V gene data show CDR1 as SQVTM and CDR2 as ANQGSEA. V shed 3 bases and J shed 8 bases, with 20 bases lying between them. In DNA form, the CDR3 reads TGCAGCGTTGAGGGTCGTGGGGGCCGGCTCGATGAGCAGTTCTTC. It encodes CSVEGRGGRLDEQFF.

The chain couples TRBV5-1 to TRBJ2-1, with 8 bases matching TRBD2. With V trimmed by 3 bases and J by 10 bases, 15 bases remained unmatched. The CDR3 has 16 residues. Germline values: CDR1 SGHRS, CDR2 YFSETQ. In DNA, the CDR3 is TGCGCCAGCAGCTCCCCGGGACTAGTGGGGGTAGGCGAGCAGTTCTTC. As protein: CASSSPGLVGVGEQFF.

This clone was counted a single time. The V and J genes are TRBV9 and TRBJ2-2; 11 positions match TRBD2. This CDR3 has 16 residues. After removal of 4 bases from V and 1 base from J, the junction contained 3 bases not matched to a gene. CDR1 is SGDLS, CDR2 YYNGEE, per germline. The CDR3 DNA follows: TGTGCCAGCAGCCTCGGGACTAGCGGGAACACCGGGGAGCTGTTTTTT. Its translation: CASSLGTSGNTGELFF.

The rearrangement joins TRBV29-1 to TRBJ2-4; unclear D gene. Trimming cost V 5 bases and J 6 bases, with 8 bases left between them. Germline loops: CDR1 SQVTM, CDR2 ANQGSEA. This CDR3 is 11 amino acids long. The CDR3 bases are TGCAGCGTTTCCTGGGGAAACATTCAGTACTTC. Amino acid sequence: CSVSWGNIQYF.

CDR3 sequence reads: CASSLAEGQGRGTQYF. The CDR3 DNA follows: TGTGCCAGCAGCTTAGCGGAAGGACAGGGGAGGGGTACGCAGTATTTT. The V gene is TRBV7-2, the J gene TRBJ2-3; TRBD1 aligns across 9 bases. This CDR3 region has 16 residues. CDR1 SGHTA and CDR2 FQGNSA come from the germline V gene. Germline trimming cut 0 bases from V and 8 bases from J; bases unmatched to any gene: 9.

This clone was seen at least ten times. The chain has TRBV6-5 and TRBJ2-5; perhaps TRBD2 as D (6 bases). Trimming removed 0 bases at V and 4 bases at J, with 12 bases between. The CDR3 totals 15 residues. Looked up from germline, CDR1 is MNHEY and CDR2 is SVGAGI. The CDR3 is CASSYSFTSPETQYF. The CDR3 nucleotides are TGTGCCAGCAGTTACTCGTTCACTAGCCCAGAGACCCAGTACTTC.